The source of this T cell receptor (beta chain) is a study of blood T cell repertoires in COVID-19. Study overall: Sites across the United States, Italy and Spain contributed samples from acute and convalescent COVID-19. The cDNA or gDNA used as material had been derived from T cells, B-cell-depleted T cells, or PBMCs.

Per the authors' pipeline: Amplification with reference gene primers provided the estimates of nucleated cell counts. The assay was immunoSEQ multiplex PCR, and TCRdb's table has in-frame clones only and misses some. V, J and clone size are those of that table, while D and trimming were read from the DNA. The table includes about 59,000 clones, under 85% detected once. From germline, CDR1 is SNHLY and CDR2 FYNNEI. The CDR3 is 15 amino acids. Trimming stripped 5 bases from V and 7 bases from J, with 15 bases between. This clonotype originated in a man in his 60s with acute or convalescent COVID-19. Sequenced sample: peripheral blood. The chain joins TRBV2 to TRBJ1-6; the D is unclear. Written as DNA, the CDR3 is TGTGCCAGCAGTCCCTACTTGGACTTAAATTCACCCCTCCACTTT. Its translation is CASSPYLDLNSPLHF.